This entry is about one TCR beta chain. The antigen it binds to is not known. The input lacks base qualities; no much larger clone sits a single base away. This sample is part of a study of cytomegalovirus exposure and HLA in healthy donors (dated by TCRdb to the late 2010s). For the wider study: An earlier analysis of approximately 640 of the donors reported 250 to 300 Gb of sequence data and 100 million to 130 million unique TCR beta sequences from 150 million to 200 million T cells. Genome-wide SNP genotypes for about 55% of the roughly 670 donors were used in a later genetic analysis, which treated that subset as a discovery cohort. The study aimed to test whether cataloging public T cell receptors could reveal signatures of past pathogen exposure. Every discovery cohort repertoire had been produced on one sequencing platform. Roughly 5 DR-DQ haplotypes were handled as single units for association and clustering, since linkage in the cohort was strong. A separate validation cohort of about 110 different subjects was used in addition to the 666-subject first cohort. In an earlier analysis of several hundred of the donors, high-throughput TCR beta sequencing was used to judge whether each TCR beta V gene segment behaved as functional or pseudogenic. Class I and class II HLA loci were covered by the typing at four-digit resolution. Around 300 gigabases of sequencing data and approximately 80 million unique TCR sequences were included in an early release covering about 700 HLA-typed donors. High-throughput TCR immunosequencing, statistical association of individual TCRs with disease status, and machine learning were combined to predict cytomegalovirus infection status. To study patterns of TCR occurrence, a later analysis re-analyzed previously published TCR beta repertoires from several hundred donors and added high-resolution HLA genotyping. Using immunosequencing, the study profiled T cell repertoires from 640 or so subjects and related those repertoires to cytomegalovirus serostatus. Donor age, sex, ethnicity and CMV serostatus were compiled alongside the repertoire data. The later analysis used no new phenotypic data to find candidate immune exposures, relying instead on TCR beta sequences and their occurrence across donors. The number of typed donors differed by locus: roughly 629-640 for A, B, C, DRB1 and DQB1; 500 to 550 for DQA1; about 600 for DPA1; and 400 to 480 for DPB1. The genetic ancestry cluster associated with self-reported Caucasian donors included around four fifths of the approximately 430 genotyped donors. Among roughly 400 genotyped donors of the cohort, an average of approximately 220,000 unique TCR beta nucleotide sequences was sequenced per donor, of which about 19% were non-productive.

Overall results and qualifications from the work: A cluster of highly shared sequence variants was judged likely to represent a technical artifact of the sequencing pipeline. Some IMGT-functional V segments, including TRBV6-2 and TRBV6-3, could not be distinguished by the 87-base-pair reads and were therefore excluded. The only immune exposure information available for the cohort was CMV serostatus. A later analysis found that most CMV-associated TCR beta chains appeared HLA-restricted, with HLA associations seemingly driven largely by CMV exposure. The cohort was sequenced for TCR beta chains only, and without alpha or paired-chain data the features that could be detected were limited. In both the original and validation cohorts, the classifier was reported to diagnose cytomegalovirus status with high specificity and sensitivity. In the study, some 180 TCR beta chains were listed as associated with cytomegalovirus. HLA typing was unavailable for some donors at each locus, so association tests used only the typed subset. While some public TCRs were present in many individuals, most TCR sequences turned up only very rarely across donors. A later analysis found that TCR association rates varied across HLA loci, with DRB1 alleles showing the most associated TCRs and HLA-C alleles the fewest. In an earlier analysis of approximately 590 of the donors, most TCR beta V segments appeared in productive rearrangements about 87% or about 30% of the time, broadly matching IMGT annotations. Several of the top co-occurrence clusters appeared to be linked to parvovirus B19, influenza, CMV and Epstein-Barr virus, according to a later analysis. A further reported finding was that TCR beta sequences accurately predicted the HLA-A and HLA-B alleles for most subjects in the first cohort. Three of the identified cytomegalovirus-associated TCR beta chains were confirmed in vitro to be specific for cytomegalovirus antigens. The earlier analysis of about 600 of the donors excluded roughly 17 rarely observed V segments, including chromosome 9 orphons, because counts were too low. A later analysis found that HLA-associated TCR beta chains were more clonally expanded and had lower generation probabilities than equally common non-associated chains. A later analysis associated 15,000 or so TCR beta sequences with specific HLA alleles at a false discovery rate of 0.05. The authors suggested that the approach could potentially be generalized to other disease states and immunological phenotypes. Roughly uniform sequencing depth across donors was assumed in presence/absence analyses, although this assumption may not hold. According to a later genetic analysis, donors in an Asian-associated ancestry cluster had fewer N-insertions in productive TCRs than the roughly 670-donor mean. Linkage disequilibrium might explain the correlated functional status among segregating V segments, but an unknown experimental factor could not be excluded. In a later genetic analysis, a missense DCLRE1C variant was associated with V-gene and J-gene trimming of TCR beta chains, and the association was replicated in an independent cohort. Strong co-occurrence of HLA alleles, especially DR and DQ, made assigning TCR associations to individual alleles difficult.

The cohort consisted of 600 or so healthy bone marrow donors. At the time of sampling, every cohort member was nominally healthy, though immune exposures that went unrecorded were likely present. The donor tested CMV seropositive, placing the donor among the approximately 310 seropositive members of the cohort. A peripheral blood sample was collected from each donor, and TCR beta sequencing was performed on peripheral blood mononuclear cells. The Qiagen DNeasy Blood Extraction Kit was used to extract genomic DNA from the blood cell samples. Relative to germline, V is 8 bases shorter and J is 8 bases shorter, with 21 bases between their ends. Taken from cysteine to phenylalanine, the CDR3 has 14 residues. Only CDR3 DNA remains: 42 bases, in frame from the first base. CDR1 and CDR2, per the germline V gene, are MNHNS and SASEGT. Libraries were constructed by the immunoSEQ multiplex PCR assay. For the multiplex PCR, a mixture combining 60 forward primers for TCR Vbeta segments and 13 reverse primers for TCR Jbeta segments was used. The CDR3 region of rearranged TCR beta genes was amplified from genomic DNA with a multiplex PCR assay. The Illumina HiSeq System was used to sequence the amplified TCR beta libraries as 87-base-pair reads. In the source study's methods: Across the roughly 600 repertoires, a later analysis counted 75 million to 90 million unique TCR beta chains, 9.5 million to 12 million of which were shared by at least two donors. Raw reads were error-corrected and collapsed into unique sequences by a nearest-neighbor algorithm in which closely related sequences were merged to remove PCR and sequencing errors. CDR3 sequences were aligned to IMGT reference sequences to assign V, D and J gene segments. For a sequence to be retained, a match of at least six nucleotides was required to both a V gene segment and a J gene segment. A rearrangement was called productive if the CDR3 had no stop codons and remained in frame with V and J, and every other rearrangement was called non-productive. Following IMGT convention, CDR3 was defined as the stretch from the second conserved V-encoded cysteine to the conserved J-encoded phenylalanine. Sequences without an unambiguous match to a single V gene segment were excluded from the earlier analysis of 587 of the donors. In an earlier analysis of 587 of the donors, V segments were called functional above 56.7% productive rearrangements and were called segregating when the between-donor standard deviation exceeded 5%. A statistical classification framework was built to diagnose cytomegalovirus status from the catalog of TCR beta chain sequences. In a later analysis, V and J genes were assigned by comparing TCR nucleotide sequences against IMGT/GENE-DB human TR gene sequences. The TCRdist pipeline was used in a later analysis to assign CDR3 sequences and most-parsimonious VDJ recombination scenarios. In a later analysis, every TCR beta chain was defined by the combination of its CDR3 amino acid sequence and its V-gene family, and reads without a unique V-gene family were dropped. A later analysis removed over 500 highly shared, low-generation-probability nucleotide sequences to deal with suspected cross-contamination and a sequencing artifact. For each public chain, a later analysis derived a clonal expansion index from normalized ranks of inferred template counts within each repertoire. A later analysis computed generation probabilities with a VDJ recombination model fitted to out-of-frame rearrangements, and checked the results against IGoR. In a later analysis, hypergeometric tests were used to score TCR-TCR, TCR-HLA and TCR-CMV co-occurrence, with a repertoire-size bias correction applied to TCR pairs. A later analysis estimated false discovery rates by permuting HLA or CMV assignments 20 times. In a later analysis, co-occurring TCRs were grouped with DBSCAN, and TCRdist sequence similarity was added when clustering was performed within HLA-allele-positive subsets. For co-occurrence clustering, repertoires with fewer than 30,000 or more than 120,000 public chains were excluded, along with about five repertoires with anomalous nucleotide sharing. TCRdb took over this immuneACCESS table, retaining in-frame rearrangements with V and J assigned. Such tables are incomplete; in checked studies, under half of the missing clones stem from an unresolved V gene, and the remainder is unexplained. The D gene and trimming were derived from the DNA, and the V and J assignments and clone size from that table. The sample profile shows around 100,000 clones; around 80% of them were found once. Jointly, the top ten make up more than 4.5% of the sample.

Sequenced: PBMCs. The V and J genes are TRBV6-1 and TRBJ1-2; perhaps TRBD1 is the D gene, with 5 bases matching. The origin of this receptor is a female donor in good health and CMV-seropositive. The CDR3: CASLLLGARGGYTF. DNA sequence: TGTGCCAGCCTTTTATTAGGCGCTCGGGGGGGCTACACCTTC.